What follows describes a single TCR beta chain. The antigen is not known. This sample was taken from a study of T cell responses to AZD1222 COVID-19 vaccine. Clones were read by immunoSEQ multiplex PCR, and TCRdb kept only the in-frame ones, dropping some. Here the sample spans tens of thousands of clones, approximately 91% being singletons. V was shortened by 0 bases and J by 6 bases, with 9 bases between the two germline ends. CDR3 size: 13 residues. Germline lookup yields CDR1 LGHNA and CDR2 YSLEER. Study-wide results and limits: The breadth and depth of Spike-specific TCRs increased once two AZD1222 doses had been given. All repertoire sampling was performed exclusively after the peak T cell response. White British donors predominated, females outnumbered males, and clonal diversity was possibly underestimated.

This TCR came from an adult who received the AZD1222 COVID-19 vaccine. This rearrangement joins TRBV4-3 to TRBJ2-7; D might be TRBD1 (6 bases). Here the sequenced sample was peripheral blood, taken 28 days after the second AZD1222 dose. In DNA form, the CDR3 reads TGCGCCAGCAGCCAAGATCAGGGGTCCGAGCAGTACTTC. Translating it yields CASSQDQGSEQYF.